This note documents a single T cell receptor beta chain sequence. These data belong to a study of blood T cell repertoires in COVID-19. Profiled with immunoSEQ multiplex PCR; TCRdb holds only in-frame clones, not every one. The table lists about 150,000 clones, roughly 84% of them singletons. Germline CDR1 and CDR2: MDHEN and SYDVKM. The CDR3 sequence is 15 residues long. V was clipped by 5 bases and J by 0 bases, with 11 bases between them. The clonotype originates from a man aged 65 to 85 with acute or convalescent COVID-19. Sequences were obtained from peripheral blood. The chain has TRBV28 and TRBJ2-1; D remains unclear. The CDR3 protein is CASSGQFVSYNEQFF. In DNA form, the CDR3 reads TGTGCCAGCAGTGGCCAGTTCGTCTCCTACAATGAGCAGTTCTTC.